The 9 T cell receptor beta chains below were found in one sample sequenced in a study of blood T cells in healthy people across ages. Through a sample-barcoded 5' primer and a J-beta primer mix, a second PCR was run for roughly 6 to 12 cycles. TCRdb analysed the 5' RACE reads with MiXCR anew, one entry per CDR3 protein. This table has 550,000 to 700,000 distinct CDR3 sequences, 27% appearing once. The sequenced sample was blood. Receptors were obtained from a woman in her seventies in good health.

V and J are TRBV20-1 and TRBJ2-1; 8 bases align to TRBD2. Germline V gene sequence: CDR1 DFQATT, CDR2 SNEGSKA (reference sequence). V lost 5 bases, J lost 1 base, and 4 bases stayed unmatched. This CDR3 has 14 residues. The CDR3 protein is CSAPGGASYNEQFF. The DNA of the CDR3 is TGCAGTGCTCCCGGGGGGGCATCCTACAATGAGCAGTTCTTC.

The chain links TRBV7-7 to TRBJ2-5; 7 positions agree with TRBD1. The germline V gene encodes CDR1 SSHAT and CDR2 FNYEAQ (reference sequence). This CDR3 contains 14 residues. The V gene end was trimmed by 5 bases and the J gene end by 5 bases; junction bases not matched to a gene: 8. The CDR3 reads CASSPQGVGETQYF. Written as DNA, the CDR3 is TGTGCCAGCAGCCCCCAGGGGGTGGGTGAGACCCAGTACTTC.

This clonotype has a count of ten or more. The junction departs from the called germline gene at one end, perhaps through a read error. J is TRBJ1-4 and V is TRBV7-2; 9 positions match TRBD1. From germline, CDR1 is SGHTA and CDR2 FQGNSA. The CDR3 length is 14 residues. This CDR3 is CASSPGTGFEKLFF. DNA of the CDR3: TGCGCCAGCAGCCCGGGGACAGGGTTTGAAAAACTGTTTTTT.

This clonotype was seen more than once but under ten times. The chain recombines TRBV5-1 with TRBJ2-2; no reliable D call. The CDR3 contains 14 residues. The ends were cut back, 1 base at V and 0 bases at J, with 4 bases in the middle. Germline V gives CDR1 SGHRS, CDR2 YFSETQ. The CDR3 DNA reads TGCGCCAGCAGCTTGATACCGAACACCGGGGAGCTGTTTTTT. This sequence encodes CASSLIPNTGELFF.

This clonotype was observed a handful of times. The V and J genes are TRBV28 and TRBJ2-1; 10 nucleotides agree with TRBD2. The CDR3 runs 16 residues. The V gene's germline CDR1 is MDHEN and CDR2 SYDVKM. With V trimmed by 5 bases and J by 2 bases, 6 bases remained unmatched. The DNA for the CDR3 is TGTGCCAGCAGTCCTGCTAGCGGGGGCACCTACAATGAGCAGTTCTTC. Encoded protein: CASSPASGGTYNEQFF.

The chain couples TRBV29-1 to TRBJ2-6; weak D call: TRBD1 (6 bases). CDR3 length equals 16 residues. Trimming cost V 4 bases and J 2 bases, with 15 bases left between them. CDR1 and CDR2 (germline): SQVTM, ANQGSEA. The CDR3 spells CSVALGGLTGANVLTF. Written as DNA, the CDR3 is TGCAGCGTTGCTTTAGGGGGATTGACTGGGGCCAACGTCCTGACTTTC.

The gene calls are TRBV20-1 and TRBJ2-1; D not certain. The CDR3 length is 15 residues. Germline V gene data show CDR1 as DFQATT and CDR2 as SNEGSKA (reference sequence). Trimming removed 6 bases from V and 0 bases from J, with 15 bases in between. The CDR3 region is CSAAKLGNSYNEQFF. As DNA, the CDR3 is TGCAGTGCCGCGAAACTGGGGAACTCCTACAATGAGCAGTTCTTC.

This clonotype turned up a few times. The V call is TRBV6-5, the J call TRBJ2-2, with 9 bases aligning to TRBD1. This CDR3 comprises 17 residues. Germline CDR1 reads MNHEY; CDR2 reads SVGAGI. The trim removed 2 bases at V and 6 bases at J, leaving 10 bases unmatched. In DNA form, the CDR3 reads TGTGCCAGCAGTTACCCCTCCGGGACAGGGCTTGCCGGGGAGCTGTTTTTT. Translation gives CASSYPSGTGLAGELFF.

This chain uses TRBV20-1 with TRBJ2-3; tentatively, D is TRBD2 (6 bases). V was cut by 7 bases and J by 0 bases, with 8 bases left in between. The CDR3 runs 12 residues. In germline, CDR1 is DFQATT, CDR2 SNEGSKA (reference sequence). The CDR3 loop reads CSGTTSTDTQYF. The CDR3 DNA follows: TGCAGTGGGACTACAAGCACAGATACGCAGTATTTT.